Listed below are T cell receptor beta chains from one sample, sequenced in a study of cytomegalovirus exposure and HLA in healthy donors. Only in-frame clones appear in the TCRdb table, and some are missing; sequencing was by immunoSEQ multiplex PCR. Of about 140,000 clones detected, roughly four fifths appear once; the ten largest clones hold around 1.4%. Input material: PBMCs. All receptors derive from a woman under 40 in good health and CMV-seronegative. CDR3s include the opening cysteine and the closing phenylalanine or tryptophan. The D gene is left open where the match is weak. The size entry is marked missing in some rows and otherwise reads once, few, many or a size class.

V,size,D,J,CDR3,DNA
TRBV27,.,.,TRBJ2-7,CASAPVTATYEQYF,TGTGCCAGCGCTCCCGTGACAGCGACCTACGAGCAGTACTTC
TRBV7-8,.,.,TRBJ2-7,CASSLSLTAAYEQYF,TGTGCCAGCAGCTTATCCTTGACAGCAGCCTACGAGCAGTACTTC
TRBV7-9,once,.,TRBJ2-1,CASSPPLGSGEQFF,TGTGCCAGCAGCCCTCCACTAGGGTCGGGAGAGCAGTTCTTC
TRBV30,.,TRBD1,TRBJ1-2,CAWSLGGTGNGYTF,TGTGCCTGGAGTCTAGGCGGGACAGGGAATGGCTACACCTTC
TRBV15,.,TRBD1,TRBJ1-2,CATSRRTPTGGNGYTF,TGTGCCACCAGCAGAAGAACCCCTACAGGGGGCAATGGCTACACCTTC
TRBV2,.,.,TRBJ1-6,CASSAATEAGSPLHF,TGTGCCAGCAGTGCGGCAACAGAAGCTGGGTCACCCCTCCACTTT
TRBV5-1,.,.,TRBJ1-3,CASSSTGLPGNTIYF,TGCGCCAGCAGCTCTACAGGGCTTCCTGGAAACACCATATATTTT
TRBV7-8,once,.,TRBJ1-1,CASSPHWGGMNTEAFF,TGTGCCAGCAGCCCCCATTGGGGGGGCATGAACACTGAAGCTTTCTTT
TRBV19,few,.,TRBJ1-4,CASSQGAGEKLFF,TGTGCCAGTAGTCAAGGGGCAGGTGAAAAACTGTTTTTT
TRBV6-6,.,.,TRBJ2-1,CASSYTAYNEQFF,TGTGCCAGCAGTTATACAGCCTACAATGAGCAGTTCTTC
TRBV5-1,.,TRBD1,TRBJ1-3,CASSWGTGAGSGNTIYF,TGCGCCAGCAGCTGGGGGACAGGGGCAGGCTCTGGAAACACCATATATTTT
TRBV4-1,.,TRBD1,TRBJ1-6,CASSRIGTGGHSPLHF,TGCGCCAGCAGCCGTATCGGGACAGGGGGACATTCACCCCTCCACTTT
TRBV21-1,.,.,TRBJ1-1,CASSKKQQQRYEAFF,TGTGCCAGCAGCAAAAAACAGCAACAACGATATGAAGCTTTCTTT
TRBV7-8,.,TRBD2,TRBJ2-1,CASSPGLAGGLNDSYNEQFF,TGTGCCAGCAGCCCCGGACTAGCGGGGGGGTTGAATGACTCCTACAATGAGCAGTTCTTC
TRBV2,.,TRBD1,TRBJ2-2,CASSTKTGGSGELFF,TGTGCCAGCAGTACCAAGACAGGGGGCTCCGGGGAGCTGTTTTTT
TRBV6-1,.,TRBD1,TRBJ2-4,CASSEGQGRSKNIQYF,TGTGCCAGCAGTGAGGGACAGGGCCGGTCCAAAAACATTCAGTACTTC
TRBV5-4,few,.,TRBJ1-3,CASSLDGGARGNTIYF,TGTGCCAGCAGCTTGGACGGGGGGGCGCGTGGAAACACCATATATTTT
TRBV7-2,.,.,TRBJ1-5,CASSRAGGEYQPQHF,TGTGCCAGCAGCCGCGCGGGTGGGGAGTATCAGCCCCAGCATTTT
TRBV9,once,.,TRBJ2-7,CASSASGDTYEQYF,TGTGCCAGCAGCGCAAGCGGAGATACCTACGAGCAGTACTTC
TRBV2,.,TRBD2,TRBJ2-5,CASAASGGARGTQYF,TGTGCCAGCGCTGCTAGCGGGGGGGCCCGGGGGACCCAGTACTTC
TRBV5-4,.,TRBD2,TRBJ2-3,CASSLSGGTQYF,TGTGCCAGCAGCTTGTCGGGGGGTACGCAGTATTTT
TRBV9,.,.,TRBJ1-5,CASSAGGGLGQPQHF,TGTGCCAGCAGCGCTGGGGGGGGACTCGGGCAGCCCCAGCATTTT
TRBV6-5,.,.,TRBJ2-7,CASSRPGYEQYF,TGTGCCAGCAGCCGCCCAGGCTACGAGCAGTACTTC
TRBV29-1,.,.,TRBJ2-3,CSGWAQGREDTQYF,TGCAGCGGCTGGGCACAGGGTCGGGAAGATACGCAGTATTTT
TRBV27,.,.,TRBJ1-1,CASSFTQGTEAFF,TGTGCCAGCAGTTTTACACAGGGTACTGAAGCTTTCTTT
TRBV9,.,TRBD1,TRBJ1-1,CASSTHPGQGGTEAFF,TGTGCCAGCAGCACACACCCCGGACAGGGAGGAACTGAAGCTTTCTTT
TRBV9,.,.,TRBJ2-3,CASSAYLRTEGGTDTQYF,TGTGCCAGCAGCGCGTACCTAAGGACAGAAGGGGGTACAGATACGCAGTATTTT
TRBV7-9,.,TRBD2,TRBJ2-5,CASSLGASGQETQYF,TGTGCCAGCAGCTTAGGGGCTAGCGGACAAGAGACCCAGTACTTC
TRBV9,.,TRBD2,TRBJ2-1,CASSRGLAGGKDEQFF,TGTGCCAGCAGCCGGGGACTAGCGGGGGGGAAGGATGAGCAGTTCTTC
TRBV7-9,.,TRBD2,TRBJ2-2,CASSLSGGNTGELFF,TGTGCCAGCAGCTTGTCGGGGGGGAACACCGGGGAGCTGTTTTTT
TRBV6-5,.,.,TRBJ1-4,CASRTGGLGEKLFF,TGTGCCAGCCGCACCGGGGGTTTGGGAGAAAAACTGTTTTTT
TRBV2,.,TRBD2,TRBJ2-7,CASSEGLAGGLYEQYF,TGTGCCAGCAGTGAAGGATTAGCGGGGGGCCTGTACGAGCAGTACTTC
TRBV25-1,.,.,TRBJ2-3,CASSVVGGTDTQYF,TGTGCCAGCAGTGTTGTGGGGGGTACAGATACGCAGTATTTT
TRBV7-2,.,TRBD2,TRBJ2-3,CASSLHGRSTDTQYF,TGTGCCAGCAGCTTACACGGGAGGAGCACAGATACGCAGTATTTT
TRBV6-1,.,.,TRBJ2-3,CASSDERRAGTDTQYF,TGTGCCAGCAGTGACGAGAGGAGGGCCGGCACAGATACGCAGTATTTT
TRBV27,.,TRBD1,TRBJ2-7,CASSPGTGGVYEQYF,TGTGCCAGCAGCCCCGGGACAGGGGGGGTCTACGAGCAGTACTTC
TRBV12-5,.,TRBD1,TRBJ2-7,CASGLAGQGTYEQYF,TGTGCTAGTGGTTTGGCCGGACAGGGGACCTACGAGCAGTACTTC
TRBV6-1,few,.,TRBJ2-7,CASSAEFGKQYF,TGTGCCAGCAGCGCCGAGTTCGGGAAGCAGTACTTC
TRBV11-1,.,TRBD2,TRBJ2-1,CASSLRLAGDGFEQFF,TGTGCCAGCAGCCTCCGACTAGCGGGGGACGGGTTCGAGCAGTTCTTC
TRBV6-1,.,.,TRBJ1-1,CASNRGGTNTEAFF,TGTGCCAGCAACCGGGGGGGGACGAACACTGAAGCTTTCTTT
TRBV19,once,TRBD1,TRBJ1-2,CASSILGQGPGSGYTF,TGTGCCAGTAGTATCCTGGGACAGGGCCCGGGCTCTGGCTACACCTTC
TRBV2,.,TRBD1,TRBJ2-5,CASSVSPNRGETQYF,TGTGCCAGCAGTGTGTCCCCGAACAGGGGCGAGACCCAGTACTTC
TRBV4-1,.,.,TRBJ1-2,CASSQGLTGGRGYTF,TGCGCCAGCAGCCAAGGACTGACAGGCGGTAGGGGCTACACCTTC
TRBV7-9,.,.,TRBJ1-2,CASSLVGGGYTF,TGTGCCAGCAGCTTAGTAGGGGGAGGCTACACCTTC
TRBV6-4,.,.,TRBJ1-1,CASSDSSSGGTEAFF,TGTGCCAGCAGTGACTCAAGCAGTGGCGGCACTGAAGCTTTCTTT
TRBV27,.,.,TRBJ2-3,CASSLWSGVGGDTQYF,TGTGCCAGCAGTTTATGGTCAGGGGTTGGTGGAGATACGCAGTATTTT
TRBV7-6,few,.,TRBJ1-4,CASSWARGPNEKLFF,TGTGCCAGCAGCTGGGCGCGGGGCCCAAACGAAAAACTGTTTTTT